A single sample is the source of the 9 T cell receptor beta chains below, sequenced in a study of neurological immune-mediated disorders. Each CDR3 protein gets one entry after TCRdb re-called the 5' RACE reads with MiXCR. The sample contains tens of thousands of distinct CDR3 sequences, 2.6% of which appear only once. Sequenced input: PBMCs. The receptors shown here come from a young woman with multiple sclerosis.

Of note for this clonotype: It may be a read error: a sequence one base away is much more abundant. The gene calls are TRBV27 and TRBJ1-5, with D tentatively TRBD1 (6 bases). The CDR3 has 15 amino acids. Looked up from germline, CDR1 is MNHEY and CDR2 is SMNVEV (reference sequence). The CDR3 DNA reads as TGTGCCAGCAGTCCAACAGGGCGTAGCAATCAGCACCAGCATTTT. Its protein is CASSPTGRSNQHQHF.

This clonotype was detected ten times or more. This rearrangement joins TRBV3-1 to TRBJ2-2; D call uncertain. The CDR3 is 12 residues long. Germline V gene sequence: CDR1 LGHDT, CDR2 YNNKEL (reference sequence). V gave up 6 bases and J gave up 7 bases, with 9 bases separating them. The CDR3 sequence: CASRDEYGELFF. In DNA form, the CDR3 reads TGTGCCAGCAGGGACGAGTACGGGGAGCTGTTTTTT.

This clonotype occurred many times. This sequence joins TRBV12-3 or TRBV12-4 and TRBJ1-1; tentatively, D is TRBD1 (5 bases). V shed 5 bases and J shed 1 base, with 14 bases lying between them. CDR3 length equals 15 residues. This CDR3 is CASSPGTVRNTEAFF. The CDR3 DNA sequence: TGTGCCAGCAGTCCAGGGACGGTGAGGAACACTGAAGCTTTCTTT.

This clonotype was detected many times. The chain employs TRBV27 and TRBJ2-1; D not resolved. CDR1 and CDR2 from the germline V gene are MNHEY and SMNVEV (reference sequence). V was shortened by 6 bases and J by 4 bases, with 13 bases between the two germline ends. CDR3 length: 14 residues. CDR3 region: CASRDLLGYNEQFF. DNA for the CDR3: TGTGCCAGCAGGGATCTCCTTGGGTACAATGAGCAGTTCTTC.

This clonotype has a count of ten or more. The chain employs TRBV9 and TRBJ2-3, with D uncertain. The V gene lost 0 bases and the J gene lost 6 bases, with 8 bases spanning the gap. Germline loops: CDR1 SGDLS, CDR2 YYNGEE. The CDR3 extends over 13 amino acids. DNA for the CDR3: TGTGCCAGCAGCGTAGGGGGATTCGATACGCAGTATTTT. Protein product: CASSVGGFDTQYF.

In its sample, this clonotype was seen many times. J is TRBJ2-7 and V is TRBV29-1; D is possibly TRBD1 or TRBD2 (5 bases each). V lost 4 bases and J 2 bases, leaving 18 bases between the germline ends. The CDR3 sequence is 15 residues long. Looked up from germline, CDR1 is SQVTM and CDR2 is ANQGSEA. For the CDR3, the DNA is TGCAGCGTTGGTATTTATGAGGGGCCCACCTACGAGCAGTACTTC. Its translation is CSVGIYEGPTYEQYF.

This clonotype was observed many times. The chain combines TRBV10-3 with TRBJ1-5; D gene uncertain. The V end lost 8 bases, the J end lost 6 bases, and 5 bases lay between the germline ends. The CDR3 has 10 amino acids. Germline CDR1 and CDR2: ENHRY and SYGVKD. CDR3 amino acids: CAIGSQPQHF. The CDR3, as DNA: TGTGCCATCGGTAGTCAGCCCCAGCATTTT.

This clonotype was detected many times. The CDR3 DNA reads TGTGCCAGCAGTTACTCTTCTAGCGGGAGTTACAATGAGCAGTTCTTC. Its translation is CASSYSSSGSYNEQFF. V gene TRBV6-5 combines with J gene TRBJ2-1; 10 bases line up with TRBD2. Trimming at V came to 0 bases and at J to 4 bases, leaving 3 bases not matched to a gene. In germline, CDR1 is MNHEY, CDR2 SVGAGI. The CDR3 covers 16 residues.

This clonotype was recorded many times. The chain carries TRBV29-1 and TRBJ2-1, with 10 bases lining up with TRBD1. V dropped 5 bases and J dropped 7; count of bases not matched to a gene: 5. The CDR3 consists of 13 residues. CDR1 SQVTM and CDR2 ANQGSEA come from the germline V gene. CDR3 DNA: TGCAGCGTTTTAGGGACAGGGGAGAATGAGCAGTTCTTC. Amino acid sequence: CSVLGTGENEQFF.